The 7 T cell receptor beta chains below come from one sample, sequenced in a study of beta chain features in type 1 diabetes. General study points: Shortening of TCRB CDR3s, moderate but significant, appeared in all four CD4+ subsets of Type 1 diabetes patients.

For these receptors, no antigen is known. The study reverse transcribed the entire isolated RNA, so it sequenced expressed TCRB transcripts. Here immunoSEQ multiplex PCR was the method, and the copy in TCRdb shows in-frame clones only, minus some. The sample includes over 200,000 clones, about a tenth of them seen just once. The sample comprised naive CD4+ T cells from blood. The receptors here all came from a man aged 30 to 45 with type 1 diabetes.

This clone showed up just a few times. The V and J genes are TRBV29-1 and TRBJ2-1; 7 bases are a match to TRBD2. Germline V gene sequence: CDR1 SQVTM, CDR2 ANQGSEA. The CDR3 has 12 amino acids. The CDR3 coding sequence is TGCAGTGGGGGAGGGTCCTACAATGAGCAGTTCTTC. It is translated as CSGGGSYNEQFF.

This clone was seen only a few times. This chain uses TRBV4-3 with TRBJ1-5; D is ambiguous. The CDR3 has 14 residues. V was pared by 3 bases and J by 7 bases, with 13 bases between. Germline lookup yields CDR1 LGHNA and CDR2 YSLEER. As DNA, the CDR3 is TGCGCCAGCAGCCACAGGCATGGCGTCCAGCCCCAGCATTTT. Amino acid sequence: CASSHRHGVQPQHF.

The V gene is TRBV29-1, the J gene TRBJ2-5; the match to TRBD2 covers 7 bases. Germline CDR1 SQVTM, CDR2 ANQGSEA. The V and J ends lost 7 bases and 1 base, in that order; junction bases with no gene match: 3. The CDR3 contains 12 residues. The CDR3 here is CSGGRAQETQYF. CDR3 nucleotide sequence: TGCAGCGGGGGGAGGGCCCAAGAGACCCAGTACTTC.

This clone was counted once. The gene calls are TRBV2 and TRBJ2-3, with 13 positions matching TRBD2. The CDR3 is 16 residues long. In germline, CDR1 is SNHLY, CDR2 FYNNEI. V lost 10 bases to trimming and J lost 0 bases; unmatched junction nucleotides: 7. The CDR3 DNA sequence: TGTGCCACCAGGACTAGCGGGGGTGGCAGCACAGATACGCAGTATTTT. Translation gives CATRTSGGGSTDTQYF.

This clone was picked up a small number of times. The rearrangement joins TRBV5-1 to TRBJ2-7, with D uncertain. Trimming took off 2 bases at V and 6 bases at J, with 9 bases between the two ends. CDR3 length: 12 amino acids. Per germline, CDR1 SGHRS and CDR2 YFSETQ. The CDR3 protein is CASSFYSGEQYF. The CDR3 coding sequence is TGCGCCAGCAGCTTTTATTCCGGCGAGCAGTACTTC.

The chain carries TRBV7-9 and TRBJ1-2; D call uncertain. Germline V gene data show CDR1 as SEHNR and CDR2 as FQNEAQ (reference sequence). Trimming cost V 1 base and J 5 bases, with 14 bases left between them. The CDR3 is 15 residues long. The CDR3 loop reads CASSLVSGTFYGYTF. The CDR3 region has the DNA TGTGCCAGCAGCTTAGTCTCAGGAACGTTTTATGGCTACACCTTC.

This clone was seen a few times. V usage is TRBV7-3 and J usage is TRBJ2-7; D ambiguous. CDR1 is SGHTA, CDR2 FQGTGA, per germline. The CDR3 is made up of 15 amino acids. The V and J ends lost 2 bases and 1 base respectively, with 12 bases between them. The DNA for the CDR3 is TGTGCCAGCAGCTTAGGTGGCGGTCGTTCCTACGAGCAGTACTTC. Its protein product is CASSLGGGRSYEQYF.